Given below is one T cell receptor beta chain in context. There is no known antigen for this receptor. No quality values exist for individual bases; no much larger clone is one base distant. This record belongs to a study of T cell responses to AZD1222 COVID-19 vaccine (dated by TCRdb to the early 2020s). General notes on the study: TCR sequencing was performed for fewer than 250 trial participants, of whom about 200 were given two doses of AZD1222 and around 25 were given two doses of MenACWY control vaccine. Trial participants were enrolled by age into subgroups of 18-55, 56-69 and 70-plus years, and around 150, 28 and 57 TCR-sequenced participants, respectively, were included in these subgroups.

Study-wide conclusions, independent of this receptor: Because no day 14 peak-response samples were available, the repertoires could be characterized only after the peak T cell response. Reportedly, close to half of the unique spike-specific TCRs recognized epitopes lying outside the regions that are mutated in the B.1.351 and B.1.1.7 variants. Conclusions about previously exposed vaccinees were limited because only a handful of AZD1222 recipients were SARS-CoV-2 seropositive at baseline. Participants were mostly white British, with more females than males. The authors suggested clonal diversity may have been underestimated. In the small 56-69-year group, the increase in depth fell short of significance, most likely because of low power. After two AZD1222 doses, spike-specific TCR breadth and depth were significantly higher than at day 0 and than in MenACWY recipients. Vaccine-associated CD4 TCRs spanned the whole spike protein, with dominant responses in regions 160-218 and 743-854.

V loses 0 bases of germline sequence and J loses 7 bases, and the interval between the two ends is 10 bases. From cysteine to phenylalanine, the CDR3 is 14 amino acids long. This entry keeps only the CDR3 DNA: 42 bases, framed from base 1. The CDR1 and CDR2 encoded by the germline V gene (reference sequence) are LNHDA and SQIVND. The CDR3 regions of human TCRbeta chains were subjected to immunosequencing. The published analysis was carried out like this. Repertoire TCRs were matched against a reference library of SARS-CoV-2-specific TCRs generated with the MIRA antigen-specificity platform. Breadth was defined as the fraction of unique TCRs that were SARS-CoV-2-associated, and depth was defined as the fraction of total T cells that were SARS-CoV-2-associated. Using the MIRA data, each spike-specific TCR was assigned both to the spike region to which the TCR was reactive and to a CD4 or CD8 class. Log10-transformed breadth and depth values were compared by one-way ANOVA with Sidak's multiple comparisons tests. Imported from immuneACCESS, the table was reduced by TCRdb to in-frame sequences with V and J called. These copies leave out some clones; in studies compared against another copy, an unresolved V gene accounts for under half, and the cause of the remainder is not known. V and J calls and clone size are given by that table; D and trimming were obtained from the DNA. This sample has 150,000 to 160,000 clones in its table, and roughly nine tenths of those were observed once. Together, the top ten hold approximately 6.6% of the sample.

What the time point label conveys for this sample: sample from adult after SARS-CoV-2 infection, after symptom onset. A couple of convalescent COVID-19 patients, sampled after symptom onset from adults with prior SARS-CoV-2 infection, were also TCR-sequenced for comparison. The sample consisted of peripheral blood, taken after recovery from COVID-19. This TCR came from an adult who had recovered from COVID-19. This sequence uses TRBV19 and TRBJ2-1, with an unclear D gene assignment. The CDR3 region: CASSIEGLTNEQFF. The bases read TGTGCCAGTAGTATAGAAGGCCTTACTAATGAGCAGTTCTTC.